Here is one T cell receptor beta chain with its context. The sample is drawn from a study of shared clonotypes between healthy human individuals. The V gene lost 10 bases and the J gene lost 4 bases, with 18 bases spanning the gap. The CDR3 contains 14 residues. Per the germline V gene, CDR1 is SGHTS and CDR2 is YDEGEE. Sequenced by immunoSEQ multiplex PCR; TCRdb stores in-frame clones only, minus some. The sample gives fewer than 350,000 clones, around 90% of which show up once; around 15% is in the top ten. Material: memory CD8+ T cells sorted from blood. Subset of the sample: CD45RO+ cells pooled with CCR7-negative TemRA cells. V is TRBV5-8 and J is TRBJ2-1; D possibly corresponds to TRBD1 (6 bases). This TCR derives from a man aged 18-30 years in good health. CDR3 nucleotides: TGTGCCGACCAGTCAGGGGCTTTTTACAATGAGCAGTTCTTC. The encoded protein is CADQSGAFYNEQFF.